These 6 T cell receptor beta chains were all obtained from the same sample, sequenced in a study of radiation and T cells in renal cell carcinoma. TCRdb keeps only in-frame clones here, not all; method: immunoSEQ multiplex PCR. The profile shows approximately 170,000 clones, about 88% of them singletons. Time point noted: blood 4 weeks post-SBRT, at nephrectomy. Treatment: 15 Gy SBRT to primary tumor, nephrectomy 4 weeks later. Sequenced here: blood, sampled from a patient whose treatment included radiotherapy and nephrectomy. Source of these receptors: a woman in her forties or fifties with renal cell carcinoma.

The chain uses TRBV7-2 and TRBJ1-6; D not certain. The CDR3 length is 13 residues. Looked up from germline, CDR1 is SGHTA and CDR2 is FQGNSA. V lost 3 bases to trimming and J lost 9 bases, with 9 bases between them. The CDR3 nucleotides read TGTGCCAGCAGCTTTGGCTTGGGTTCACCCCTCCACTTT. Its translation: CASSFGLGSPLHF.

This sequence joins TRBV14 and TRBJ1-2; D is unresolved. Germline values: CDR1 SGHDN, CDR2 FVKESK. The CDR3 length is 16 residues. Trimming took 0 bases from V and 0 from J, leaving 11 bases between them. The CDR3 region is CASSQDWASPNYGYTF. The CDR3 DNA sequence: TGTGCCAGCAGCCAAGATTGGGCTTCCCCTAACTATGGCTACACCTTC.

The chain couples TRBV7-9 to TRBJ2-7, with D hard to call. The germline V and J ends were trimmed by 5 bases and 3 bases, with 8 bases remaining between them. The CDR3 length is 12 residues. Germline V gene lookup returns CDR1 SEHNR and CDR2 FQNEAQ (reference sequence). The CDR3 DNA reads TGTGCCAGCAGCCAACAGAGCTACGAGCAGTACTTC. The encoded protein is CASSQQSYEQYF.

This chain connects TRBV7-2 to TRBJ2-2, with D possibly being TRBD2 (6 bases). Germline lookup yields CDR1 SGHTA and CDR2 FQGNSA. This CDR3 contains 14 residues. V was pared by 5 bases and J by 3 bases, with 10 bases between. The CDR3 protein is CASSIGLYTGELFF. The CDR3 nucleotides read TGTGCCAGCAGCATCGGACTATACACCGGGGAGCTGTTTTTT.

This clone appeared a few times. As DNA, the CDR3 is TGTGCCAGTAGAGGGCCGCGGGAGACTGAAGCTTTCTTT. Translation: CASRGPRETEAFF. The chain is built from TRBV19 and TRBJ1-1; D ambiguous. The CDR3 spans 13 residues. The ends were cut back, 6 bases at V and 5 bases at J, with 13 bases in the middle. Per the germline V gene, CDR1 is LNHDA and CDR2 is SQIVND (reference sequence).

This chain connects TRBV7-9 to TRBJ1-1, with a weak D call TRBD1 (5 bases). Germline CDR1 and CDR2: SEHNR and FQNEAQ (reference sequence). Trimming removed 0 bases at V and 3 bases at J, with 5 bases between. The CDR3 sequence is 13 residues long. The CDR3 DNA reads TGTGCCAGCAGCTTAGCACAGGACACTGAAGCTTTCTTT. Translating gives CASSLAQDTEAFF.